This T cell receptor beta chain was sequenced for a study of shared clonotypes between healthy human individuals. About the research overall: Per donor, CD8 memory used one plate, CD8 naive used two, CD4 memory used three and CD4 naive used three.

Findings and limits, study-wide: Shared across a few donors were 4% to 6% of the naive CD4 clonotypes. Some clonotypes were shared by all four sorted-subset donors, while others were not shared. The non-shared ones had lower generation probabilities than the shared ones. There were few donors, and this limited the genetic and exposure-history diversity represented.

The data were produced by immunoSEQ multiplex PCR, yet TCRdb's version contains in-frame clones alone and is incomplete. The table has about 980,000 clones, 76% seen once. Notes on this clone: What it recognizes is unknown.

The germline CDR1 and CDR2 sequences are SGHAT and FQNNGV. CDR3 length: 16 amino acids. V was pared by 2 bases and J by 5 bases, with 19 bases between. This chain connects TRBV11-2 to TRBJ2-7, with D unclear. This receptor was taken from a man younger than 30 in good health. The source material was memory CD4+ T cells sorted from blood. Subset: CD45RA-negative fraction. The CDR3 nucleotides read TGTGCCAGCAGCTTACGGGCCTTCATCGGGTTCCACGAGCAGTACTTC. Translating gives CASSLRAFIGFHEQYF.